The text below deals with one TCR beta chain. Its antigen is currently unknown. This entry is derived from a study of cytomegalovirus exposure and HLA in healthy donors. Study-wide results and limits: With later analysis, a missense DCLRE1C variant became linked to TCR beta V- and J-gene trimming. There were some public TCRs occurring in many donors, but most TCR sequences were rare. A later analysis revealed that TCR association rates differed between HLA loci, peaking at DRB1 and bottoming out at HLA-C. Of the V segments, some could not be distinguished, including TRBV6-2 and TRBV6-3, and were excluded.

V lost 0 bases and J 6 bases, leaving 14 bases between the germline ends. Looked up from germline, CDR1 is SGHRS and CDR2 is YFSETQ. The CDR3 runs 15 residues. Amplification used 60 Vbeta primers and 13 Jbeta primers. Only in-frame clones appear in the TCRdb table, and some are missing; sequencing was by immunoSEQ multiplex PCR. This sample carries 150,000 to 200,000 clones, about 75% of them seen once, and the ten largest clones take around 11%. The specimen sequenced was PBMCs. V is TRBV5-1 and J is TRBJ2-3, with a weak D call TRBD1 (6 bases). This TCR came from a man between 18 and 29 years old in good health and CMV-seropositive. The CDR3 sequence is CASSLGQGPGDTQYF. The CDR3 DNA reads as TGCGCCAGCAGCTTGGGTCAGGGGCCGGGGGATACGCAGTATTTT.